These 13 T cell receptor beta chains were sequenced from one sample in a study. Via MiXCR, TCRdb re-called the 5' RACE reads, giving one row per CDR3 protein. The sample lists over 40,000 distinct CDR3 sequences; around 30% were seen once. Sequenced: tumor-infiltrating memory CD4+ T cells sorted from the breast tumor. Subset defined: memory CD4+ T cells, CD4+CD45RO+CD25-. These receptors were taken from a female donor with breast cancer.

This clonotype came up a few times. J is TRBJ2-2 and V is TRBV20-1; no clear D gene. The germline V gene encodes CDR1 DFQATT and CDR2 SNEGSKA (reference sequence). This CDR3 region has 13 residues. V gave up 2 bases and J gave up 1 base, with 5 bases separating them. The CDR3 region is CSARLGNTGELFF. In DNA form, the CDR3 reads TGCAGTGCTAGATTGGGGAACACCGGGGAGCTGTTTTTT.

V and J are TRBV5-1 and TRBJ1-1, with D possibly matching TRBD1 (5 bases). The CDR3 has 15 residues. Between the trimmed V and J ends, which lost 3 bases and 8 bases, there was a span of 20 bases. Per the germline V gene, CDR1 is SGHRS and CDR2 is YFSETQ. This CDR3 reads CASSSVPRKRGEAFF. In DNA form, the CDR3 reads TGCGCCAGCAGCTCCGTACCAAGGAAAAGGGGAGAAGCTTTCTTT.

This clonotype was recorded many times. The V call is TRBV6-5, the J call TRBJ2-7; TRBD2 aligns across 8 bases. This CDR3 spans 12 amino acids. V shed 6 bases, J shed 3 bases, and the junction held 1 base outside the gene matches. In germline, CDR1 is MNHEY, CDR2 SVGAGI. The CDR3 region has the DNA TGTGCCAGCAGAGCGGGGGACTACGAGCAGTACTTC. This codes for CASRAGDYEQYF.

Of note for this clonotype: Because the CDR3 is missing its conserved closing phenylalanine or tryptophan, this is likely a read error. The chain couples TRBV20-1 to TRBJ2-7, with 7 bases matching TRBD2. Germline V gives CDR1 DFQATT, CDR2 SNEGSKA (reference sequence). The V and J ends lost 2 bases and 3 bases, in that order; junction bases with no gene match: 4. This CDR3 comprises 13 residues. The CDR3 coding sequence is TGCAGTGCTAGACCTAGCGGCTACTACGAGCAGTACTTA. It codes for CSARPSGYYEQYL.

The chain links TRBV10-3 to TRBJ1-2; unclear D gene. The germline CDR1 and CDR2 sequences are ENHRY and SYGVKD. Trimming pared 3 bases from V and 6 bases from J, leaving 5 bases between. The length of the CDR3 is 11 residues. The CDR3 nucleotides are TGTGCCATCAGTGACCGGGATGGCTACACCTTC. Protein sequence: CAISDRDGYTF.

In its sample, this clonotype was seen many times. The chain has TRBV5-1 and TRBJ1-5, with TRBD1 matching over 8 bases. The germline V gene has CDR1 SGHRS and CDR2 YFSETQ. The CDR3 is made up of 14 amino acids. Trimming cost V 3 bases and J 6 bases; bases outside gene matches: 5. CDR3 sequence reads: CASSSGQGGQPQHF. DNA of the CDR3: TGCGCCAGCAGCTCAGGACAGGGTGGTCAGCCCCAGCATTTT.

This chain uses TRBV18 with TRBJ2-1; possibly TRBD1 for D (5 bases). The germline V and J ends were trimmed by 3 bases and 3 bases, with 12 bases remaining between them. CDR1 and CDR2 from the germline V gene are KGHSH and LQKENI. The CDR3 is 15 residues long. For the CDR3, the DNA is TGTGCCAGCTCACCCCAGGGCGGAGACTACAATGAGCAGTTCTTC. Amino acid sequence: CASSPQGGDYNEQFF.

The chain links TRBV28 to TRBJ2-1; 10 bases match TRBD1. CDR1 is MDHEN, CDR2 SYDVKM, per germline. J was trimmed by 7 bases and V by 5 bases; bases with no gene match: 11. The CDR3 totals 16 residues. CDR3 DNA sequence: TGTGCCAGCAGTAGGACAGGGGGTATCATACAGAATGAGCAGTTCTTC. Amino acids: CASSRTGGIIQNEQFF.

The chain recombines TRBV20-1 with TRBJ1-4; 8 bases are a match to TRBD1. The CDR3 extends over 13 amino acids. Per germline, CDR1 DFQATT and CDR2 SNEGSKA (reference sequence). Germline trimming cut 2 bases from V and 6 bases from J; bases unmatched to any gene: 2. The CDR3 is CSARSDRDEKLFF. The DNA for the CDR3 is TGCAGTGCTAGATCGGACAGGGATGAAAAACTGTTTTTT.

The chain is built from TRBV7-2 and TRBJ1-5; D is unclear. The V gene lost 1 base and the J gene lost 5 bases, with 9 bases spanning the gap. This CDR3 has 14 amino acids. Germline V gene data show CDR1 as SGHTA and CDR2 as FQGNSA. DNA for the CDR3: TGTGCCAGCAGCTTAGATCCTGGAGATCAGCCCCAGCATTTT. Protein product: CASSLDPGDQPQHF.

This rearrangement joins TRBV10-3 to TRBJ1-5; D ambiguous. The CDR3 consists of 17 residues. Trimming removed 0 bases at V and 1 base at J, with 13 bases between. The germline V gene has CDR1 ENHRY and CDR2 SYGVKD. The CDR3 coding sequence is TGTGCCATCAGTGAGTCGAAGACGGGGTCCAGCAATCAGCCCCAGCATTTT. This encodes CAISESKTGSSNQPQHF.

This chain connects TRBV9 to TRBJ2-7, with 7 bases fitting TRBD2. Germline V lookup: CDR1 SGDLS, CDR2 YYNGEE. Trimming took 4 bases from V and 4 from J; bases not matched to a gene: 5. The CDR3 runs 13 residues. The CDR3 sequence: CASSPGGRYEQYF. DNA for the CDR3: TGTGCCAGCAGCCCCGGGGGGAGGTACGAGCAGTACTTC.

There are a few counts of this clonotype. The J gene is TRBJ1-1, the V gene TRBV6-5; no definite D call. The V end lost 0 bases, the J end lost 4 bases, and 6 bases lay between the germline ends. The V gene's germline CDR1 is MNHEY and CDR2 SVGAGI. There are 13 residues in the CDR3. The CDR3 bases are TGTGCCAGCAGTTACTCACAGTTCACTGAAGCTTTCTTT. Translated, it gives CASSYSQFTEAFF.